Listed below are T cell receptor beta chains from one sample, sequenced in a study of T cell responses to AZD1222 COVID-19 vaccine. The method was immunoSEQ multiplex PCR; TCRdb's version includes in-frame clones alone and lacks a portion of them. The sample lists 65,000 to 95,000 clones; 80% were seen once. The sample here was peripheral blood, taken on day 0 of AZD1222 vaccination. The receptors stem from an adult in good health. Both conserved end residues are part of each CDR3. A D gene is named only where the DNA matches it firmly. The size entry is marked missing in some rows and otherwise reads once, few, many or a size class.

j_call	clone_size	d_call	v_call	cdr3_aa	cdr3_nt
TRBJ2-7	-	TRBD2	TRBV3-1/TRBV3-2	CASSQAGAGLAAGGEQYF	TGTGCCAGCAGCCAAGCAGGGGCGGGACTAGCGGCAGGAGGTGAGCAGTACTTC
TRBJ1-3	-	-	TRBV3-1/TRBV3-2	CASNQDVLTISGNTIYF	TGTGCCAGCAACCAAGATGTGTTGACCATCTCTGGAAACACCATATATTTT
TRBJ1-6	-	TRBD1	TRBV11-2	CASSLASGGTGMSSPLHF	TGTGCCAGCAGCTTAGCCTCTGGGGGGACAGGGATGAGTTCACCCCTCCACTTT
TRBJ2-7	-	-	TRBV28	CASSLQSAGTYEQYF	TGTGCCAGCAGCCTACAGTCTGCCGGGACCTACGAGCAGTACTTC
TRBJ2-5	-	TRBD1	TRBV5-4	CASSSRDRETQYF	TGTGCCAGCAGCTCTCGGGACAGAGAGACCCAGTACTTC
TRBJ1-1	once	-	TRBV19	CASSMGAGLRMNTEAFF	TGTGCCAGTAGTATGGGGGCAGGGCTAAGGATGAACACTGAAGCTTTCTTT
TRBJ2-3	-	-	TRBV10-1	CASSEVSPSGDTQYF	TGCGCCAGCAGTGAGGTTTCCCCCTCTGGAGATACGCAGTATTTT
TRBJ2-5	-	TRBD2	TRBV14	CASSRSGPGGGTEETQYF	TGTGCCAGCAGCCGATCTGGGCCGGGCGGGGGGACTGAAGAGACCCAGTACTTC
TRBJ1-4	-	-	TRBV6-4	CASSDPADGKLFF	TGTGCCAGCAGTGACCCGGCAGATGGAAAACTGTTTTTT
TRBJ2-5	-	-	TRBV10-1	CASISPGPTFQETQYF	TGCGCCAGCATTTCCCCGGGACCAACGTTCCAAGAGACCCAGTACTTC
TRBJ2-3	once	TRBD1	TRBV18	CASSTDRGSTDTQYF	TGTGCCAGCTCAACAGACAGGGGCAGCACAGATACGCAGTATTTT
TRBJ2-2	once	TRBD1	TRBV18	CASSRAGTANTGELFF	TGTGCCAGCTCGCGGGCCGGGACAGCGAACACCGGGGAGCTGTTTTTT
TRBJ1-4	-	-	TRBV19	CASSTTGLTNEKLFF	TGTGCCAGTAGTACGACAGGTCTAACTAATGAAAAACTGTTTTTT
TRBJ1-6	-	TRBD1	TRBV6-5	CASSPDRGNSPLHF	TGTGCCAGCAGCCCCGACAGGGGTAATTCACCCCTCCACTTT
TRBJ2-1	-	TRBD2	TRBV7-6	CASSLISGGSYNEQFF	TGTGCCAGCAGCTTAATTAGCGGGGGCTCGTACAATGAGCAGTTCTTC
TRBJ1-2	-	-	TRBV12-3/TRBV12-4	CASSLGPAYGYTF	TGTGCCAGCAGTTTAGGCCCAGCCTATGGCTACACCTTC
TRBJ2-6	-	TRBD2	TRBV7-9	CASSYSREAGGWANVLTF	TGTGCCAGCAGCTACTCACGCGAAGCGGGAGGATGGGCCAACGTCCTGACTTTC
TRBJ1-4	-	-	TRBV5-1	CASSFGYSNEKLFF	TGCGCCAGCAGCTTCGGATACTCTAATGAAAAACTGTTTTTT
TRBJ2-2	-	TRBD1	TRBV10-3	CALRRQGNTGELFF	TGTGCCTTACGGAGACAGGGGAACACCGGGGAGCTGTTTTTT
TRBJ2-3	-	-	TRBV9	CASSVAATDTQYF	TGTGCCAGCAGCGTAGCCGCCACAGATACGCAGTATTTT
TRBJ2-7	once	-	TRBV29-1	CSVEMRDYEQYF	TGCAGCGTTGAGATGAGGGACTACGAGCAGTACTTC
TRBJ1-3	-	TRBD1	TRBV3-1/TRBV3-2	CASSQMGQIGNTIYF	TGTGCCAGCAGCCAAATGGGACAGATCGGAAACACCATATATTTT
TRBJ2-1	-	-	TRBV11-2	CASSSLALPNEQFF	TGTGCCAGCAGCTCTCTTGCCCTTCCTAATGAGCAGTTCTTC
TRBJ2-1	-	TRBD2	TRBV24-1	CATSDSGEASGGGQFF	TGTGCCACCAGTGATTCGGGTGAGGCTAGCGGGGGGGGGCAGTTCTTC
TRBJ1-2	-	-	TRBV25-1	CASSETYGYTF	TGTGCCAGCAGTGAAACCTATGGCTACACCTTC
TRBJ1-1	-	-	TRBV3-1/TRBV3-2	CASSGGLNTEAFF	TGTGCCAGCAGCGGCGGCCTGAACACTGAAGCTTTCTTT
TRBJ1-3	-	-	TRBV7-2	CATAPMAAGNTIYF	TGTGCCACCGCCCCGATGGCAGCTGGAAACACCATATATTTT
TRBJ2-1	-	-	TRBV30	CALRLHEQFF	TGTGCCCTCAGACTCCATGAGCAGTTCTTC
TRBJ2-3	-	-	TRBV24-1	CATSDSRGRTDTQYF	TGTGCCACCAGTGACAGCCGGGGGAGGACAGATACGCAGTATTTT
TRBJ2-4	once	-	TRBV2	CASSEWTENIQYF	TGTGCCAGCAGTGAATGGACAGAAAACATTCAGTACTTC
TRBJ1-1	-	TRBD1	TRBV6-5	CASKGAGGNTEAFF	TGTGCCAGCAAGGGGGCAGGGGGGAACACTGAAGCTTTCTTT
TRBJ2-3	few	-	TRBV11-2	CASSLDGGITDTQYF	TGTGCCAGCAGCTTAGATGGGGGTATCACAGATACGCAGTATTTT
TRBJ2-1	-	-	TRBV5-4	CASSFPGINEQFF	TGTGCCAGCAGCTTCCCGGGGATAAATGAGCAGTTCTTC
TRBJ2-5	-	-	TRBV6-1	CASSEAIGQGRETQYF	TGTGCCAGCAGTGAAGCTATCGGGCAGGGACGAGAGACCCAGTACTTC
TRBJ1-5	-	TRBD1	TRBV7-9	CASSPSGDRRNQPQHF	TGTGCCAGCAGCCCCTCCGGGGACAGGCGCAATCAGCCCCAGCATTTT
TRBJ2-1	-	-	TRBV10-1	CASSAGRDPRTVGEQFF	TGCGCCAGCAGTGCTGGAAGGGACCCGAGGACCGTCGGTGAGCAGTTCTTC
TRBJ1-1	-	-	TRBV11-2	CASSLVGPNTEAFF	TGTGCCAGCAGCTTAGTTGGTCCTAACACTGAAGCTTTCTTT
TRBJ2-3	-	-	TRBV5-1	CASSGGRGGTDTQYF	TGCGCCAGCAGCGGAGGGAGGGGGGGCACAGATACGCAGTATTTT
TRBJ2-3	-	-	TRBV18	CASSPPGGTDTQYF	TGTGCCAGCTCACCACCGGGCGGCACAGATACGCAGTATTTT
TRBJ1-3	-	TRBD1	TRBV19	CASSASGTAMTYSGNTIYF	TGTGCCAGTAGTGCATCCGGGACAGCGATGACCTACTCTGGAAACACCATATATTTT
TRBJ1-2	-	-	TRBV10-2	CASSDRGYSNYGYTF	TGCGCCAGCAGTGACCGGGGGTACTCTAACTATGGCTACACCTTC
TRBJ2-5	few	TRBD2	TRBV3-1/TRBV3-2	CASSQEEVRALADYETQYF	TGTGCCAGCAGCCAAGAAGAGGTGAGGGCTCTAGCGGATTACGAGACCCAGTACTTC
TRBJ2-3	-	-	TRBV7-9	CASSAAKWWETPDTQYF	TGTGCCAGCAGCGCCGCCAAATGGTGGGAGACCCCAGATACGCAGTATTTT
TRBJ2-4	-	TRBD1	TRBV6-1	CASSERGRGLVAKNIQYF	TGTGCCAGCAGTGAAAGGGGCAGGGGGCTCGTGGCCAAAAACATTCAGTACTTC
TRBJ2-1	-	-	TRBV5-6	CASSSLREQFF	TGTGCCAGCAGCTCCTTGCGCGAGCAGTTCTTC
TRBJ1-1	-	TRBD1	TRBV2	CASRGNRGGTEAFF	TGTGCCAGCAGGGGAAACAGGGGTGGCACTGAAGCTTTCTTT
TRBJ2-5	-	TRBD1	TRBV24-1	CATSDSGTGLQETQYF	TGTGCCACCAGTGACTCGGGGACAGGTTTACAAGAGACCCAGTACTTC
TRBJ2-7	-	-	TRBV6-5	CASSYSTASSHYEQYF	TGTGCCAGCAGTTACTCGACGGCCAGCTCCCACTACGAGCAGTACTTC
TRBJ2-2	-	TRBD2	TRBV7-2	CASSDTSGRKSDTGELFF	TGTGCCAGCAGCGACACTAGCGGGAGGAAGTCAGACACCGGGGAGCTGTTTTTT
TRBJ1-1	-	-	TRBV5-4	CASSSRSEEAFF	TGTGCCAGCAGCTCCAGGTCGGAGGAAGCTTTCTTT
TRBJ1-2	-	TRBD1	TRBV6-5	CASRMTGDGPGYTF	TGTGCCAGCAGGATGACAGGGGATGGGCCAGGCTACACCTTC
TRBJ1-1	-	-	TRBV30	CAWSVGGPDQAFF	TGTGCCTGGAGTGTAGGGGGACCGGATCAAGCTTTCTTT